The sequence of this T cell receptor beta chain was determined in a study of T-cell memory formation after mild COVID-19 listed by TCRdb under 2021. For context, the study as a whole: TCR sequence clusters from the two donors were found to be largely donor specific. The cohort was made up of two young adult volunteers, one female and one male, who were previously healthy. In a couple of donors, T-cell clones that expanded and contracted after mild COVID-19 were tracked by sequencing TCRalpha and TCRbeta repertoires over time.

Regarding this clonotype: The clone's antigen remains unknown. No much larger clone is present one base from it, and per-base qualities are unavailable.

V and J lose 2 bases and 0 bases, and a span of 19 bases separates them. From cysteine to phenylalanine, the CDR3 is 19 amino acids long. Here the CDR3 DNA is all that survives: 57 bases in frame from base 1. PBMCs were isolated by Ficoll-Paque density gradient centrifugation. Sequenced using an Illumina NovaSeq 6000. TCRalpha and TCRbeta cDNA libraries were built by 5'RACE with constant-segment primers, adding sample barcodes and unique molecular identifiers. Trizol reagent was used to extract RNA from every sample. Amplification of the libraries took two PCR steps, and the second step added a second sample barcode plus Illumina TruSeq adapters. Libraries were sequenced on an Illumina NovaSeq with 2 x 150 bp paired-end reads. The paper's processing steps were these. Demultiplexing of reads and collapsing into UMI-guided consensus sequences were performed with migec v1.2.7. With mixcr v2.1.11, UMI consensuses were aligned to TRA and TRB V and J templates and assembled into clonotypes. Expanded or contracted clonotypes were those called significant by both edgeR and NoisET, with noise models trained on biological replicates. For edgeR calls, a false discovery rate-adjusted p below 0.01 and a log2 fold-change threshold of 1 were applied. As an exploratory analysis of dynamics, max-normalized trajectories of the 1000 most abundant clonotypes were examined by PCA with hierarchical clustering. Separately sequenced CD4+ and CD8+ repertoires were used to assign the CD4 or CD8 phenotype of responding clones. TCRdb passed the public sequencing reads through fastp at Q25 and MiXCR, retaining productive beta sequences. All rows with the same CDR3 protein become a single entry with the most common DNA and genes. The V and J calls here are based on TCRdb, not the publication. This sample gives about 430,000 distinct CDR3 sequences in total; roughly 18% of them show up just once. Around a fifth of the sample belongs to the ten largest clones.

The paper as a whole reports these results and caveats: Only two mild cases were covered by the study, and larger cohorts that include severe cases with pre-infection samples were considered necessary. SARS-CoV-2 specificity was not confirmed for the second-wave clones peaking on day 37. From day 15 to 85, contracting clones showed balanced CD4/CD8 phenotypes, whereas a second wave of clones that expanded from day 15 to 37 leaned towards CD4+. Some responding clones were detected in pre-infection memory, suggesting pre-existing cross-reactive memory T cells joined the SARS-CoV-2 response. Contracting CD4+ clones turned up mainly in the CM and EM memory subsets, whereas EMRA was where CD8+ clones were enriched.

The origin of this receptor is a man younger than 35 who had mild COVID-19 (a few samples of this study predate the infection). The sample titles of this study are shuffled in the database, so cell type and time point are left out; the donor was told from shared clones. Sequenced input: PBMCs or a T cell subset sorted from them (not recorded which). The rearranged chain carries TRBV23-1 and TRBJ2-2; no confident D gene assignment can be made. TRBV23-1 is reported as an ORF; its role is uncertain. The DNA is TGCGCCAGCAGTCAAATTTCGGAACTTGTTATCTCGAACACCGGGGAGCTGTTTTTT. It encodes CASSQISELVISNTGELFF.